This T cell receptor beta chain was sequenced for a study of OX40 agonist ivuxolimab in advanced cancers. About the research overall: Ivuxolimab is an agonistic anti-OX40 (CD134) antibody, and patients were treated with it.

The CDR3 spans 12 residues. Germline loops: CDR1 SGHDT, CDR2 YYEEEE. Trimming took 3 bases from V and 9 from J; bases not matched to a gene: 3. Using immunoSEQ multiplex PCR, the repertoire was profiled, and TCRdb retains in-frame clones only, with some absent. The sample includes roughly 26,000 clones, approximately 90% of them seen just once. This clone was detected once. Sequencing was performed on CD4+ or CD8+ T cells sorted from blood, taken in a trial of the OX40 agonist ivuxolimab. The chain combines TRBV5-6 with TRBJ2-1, with TRBD2 identical over 7 bases. The clonotype was recovered from an adult with an advanced solid tumor such as melanoma, head and neck, liver or kidney cancer. CDR3 region: CASSSLAIEQFF. In DNA, the CDR3 is TGTGCCAGCAGCTCACTAGCGATTGAGCAGTTCTTC.